The following is a TCR beta chain sequence with its context. This clonotype has a count of ten or more. This receptor's antigen is unknown. Within one base of it there is no much larger clone, and no base qualities were kept. The sample comes from a study of Graves' ophthalmopathy and Graves' hyperthyroidism (dated by TCRdb to the late 2010s). The study in broad terms: Peripheral blood was collected before any treatment was given, at the time of initial diagnosis. The study used signatures of the TCR beta repertoire to tell Graves' ophthalmopathy apart from Graves' hyperthyroidism and to predict which patients would progress to ophthalmopathy. In total, some 140 blood samples were TCR-sequenced: approximately 40 ophthalmopathy, under 80 hyperthyroidism and about 17 hyperthyroidism-to-ophthalmopathy patients. A discovery set of 95 to 100 patients (around 44 ophthalmopathy, around 57 stable hyperthyroidism) was enrolled to explore V-J signatures distinguishing ophthalmopathy from hyperthyroidism. The independent validation cohort included about 19 hyperthyroidism patients plus 17 patients who later progressed from hyperthyroidism to ophthalmopathy. T-cell repertoires of thyroid tissue and blood were compared in more than 5 hyperthyroidism patients. Once sampling was done, hyperthyroidism patients were given methimazole at a starting dose of 30 mg daily, while ophthalmopathy patients were given high-dose intravenous methylprednisolone.

For repertoire sequencing, the TCR beta CDR3 regions were amplified from RNA transcripts. The first round of RT-PCR was done with HTBI primers and the Qiagen OneStep RT-PCR kit, and was followed by a second round of multiplex PCR, then size selection and purification. Libraries were sequenced on an Illumina HiSeq2000 using paired-end 100 bp reads. The authors' pipeline ran thus. SOAPnuke was used to process the reads, removing any read that contained adapters or uncalled bases, had a mean Phred below 15, or lacked an exact match to the constant primer or identifier. High-quality paired reads were merged with COPE v1.2.5. Each unique nucleotide sequence was defined as a clonotype, and clonotypes were aligned to IMGT TRB V, D and J references with MiTCR v1.1. Only V-J combinations with frequency above 0.0001 were analysed, covering approximately 99% of repertoires. A TCR clonal expansion and chaos score per V-J combination was defined as the ratio of F50 clonal expansion to chaos observed in the TCRdist matrix. Features were reduced by Welch's t-statistics and random forest to around 14 V-J combinations, which fed a naive Bayes classifier. Thyroid-blood repertoire similarity was quantified with the Morisita-Horn index. TCRdb reran the public reads through fastp at Q25 and MiXCR, keeping productive beta chains. Every entry covers one CDR3 protein and lists the most common genes and DNA from its rows. What appears here as the V and J calls and clone size reflects TCRdb's work, not the paper's. For this sample the table gives about 740,000 distinct CDR3 sequences, of which around 40% were detected only once. Roughly 45% of the sample is taken by the ten largest.

What the work shows at the level of the full study, not this receptor alone: Most expanded thyroid clonotypes with a frequency above 0.001 also appeared in blood, which suggests that blood repertoires may reflect the immune response in the thyroid. In validation, the model predicted ophthalmopathy progression with more than 55% sensitivity and 72.22% specificity; roughly 12 predicted patients were CT-confirmed with GO in a median of approximately 6.5 months. Ophthalmopathy was separated from stable hyperthyroidism by the 13-signature model with roughly 90% sensitivity and approximately 84% specificity in cross-validation and with 80%/75% in the test set. No statistical method was used to set the sample size in advance, and the investigators knew which group each participant was assigned to.

Ophthalmopathy patients were characterized by moderately to severely active disease, a Clinical Activity Score of at least 3, a NOSPECS grade of at least 4, and a disease duration under 3 months. Patients with other autoimmune diseases, uncontrolled infections, pregnancy or lactation were excluded from the study. Clinical symptoms, serum thyroxine, TRAb, thyroid ultrasound and orbital computed tomography were used for diagnosis. Using Ficoll-Paque density gradient centrifugation, PBMCs were isolated from about 10 ml of fresh peripheral blood. Trizol reagent was used to extract the total RNA, and its quality was then checked on an Agilent 2100 Bioanalyzer. The material sequenced was peripheral blood. This clonotype was obtained from an adult man with Graves' ophthalmopathy.

The nucleotide sequence is given as TGTGCCAGCATGGCTAGTGAGACCCAGTACTTC. Translation gives CASMASETQYF. Recombination joined TRBV2 with TRBJ2-5, with no reliable assignment of the D segment. The CDR3 sequence holds 11 residues, the cysteine and phenylalanine included. The CDR3 DNA has 33 bases and is translated from base 1. Taken from the germline V gene, the CDR1 and CDR2 loops are SNHLY and FYNNEI. The junction shows trimming of 7 bases on V and 5 bases on J, plus 8 bases between the germline ends.